Sequencing of this TCR beta chain was carried out in a study of cytomegalovirus exposure and HLA in healthy donors. Study-level background: For the roughly 370 genotyped donors, more than 65% fell within the Caucasian-associated ancestry cluster.

Findings and caveats of the study: Prediction of most subjects' HLA-A and HLA-B alleles by TCR beta sequences was reportedly accurate. Productive rates of about 90% or about 30% were seen for most TCR beta V segments in an earlier analysis.

The PCR had 60 Vbeta and 13 Jbeta primers. The data were produced by immunoSEQ multiplex PCR, yet TCRdb's version contains in-frame clones alone and is incomplete. The data hold approximately 90,000 clones, with 77% observed a single time. V gave up 5 bases and J gave up 8 bases; unmatched junction bases: 19. The CDR3 covers 18 residues. Germline loops: CDR1 SGHVS, CDR2 FQNEAQ. In regard to this clone: The antigen remains unidentified.

The sequence came from a boy younger than 18 in good health and CMV-seronegative. Material for sequencing was PBMCs. The chain employs TRBV7-8 and TRBJ2-1; 9 nucleotides agree with TRBD1. CDR3 in amino acids: CASSLPRDGTGSGDEQFF. As DNA, the CDR3 is TGTGCCAGCAGCCTACCTCGGGACGGGACAGGGTCAGGGGATGAGCAGTTCTTC.